This passage covers 7 T cell receptor beta chains from one sample sequenced in a study of T cell responses to AZD1222 COVID-19 vaccine. Profiling relied on immunoSEQ multiplex PCR, and the TCRdb table lists in-frame clones only, not all of them. The sample holds 75,000 to 90,000 clones, about nine tenths seen once. The input for sequencing was peripheral blood, taken on day 0 of AZD1222 vaccination. These receptors all stem from an adult in good health.

The table lists this clone with a count of one. V and J are TRBV4-2 and TRBJ1-1, with D possibly matching TRBD1 (6 bases). Per germline, CDR1 LGHNA and CDR2 YNFKEQ. V lost 0 bases to trimming and J lost 10 bases, with 9 bases between them. The CDR3 contains 12 residues. This CDR3 reads CASSQEPRGAFF. The CDR3 DNA is TGTGCCAGCAGCCAAGAGCCCAGGGGAGCTTTCTTT.

The gene calls are TRBV27 and TRBJ2-1; 11 bases fit TRBD1. CDR3 length: 16 amino acids. Trimming took 6 bases from V and 7 from J; bases not matched to a gene: 11. The germline V gene encodes CDR1 MNHEY and CDR2 SMNVEV (reference sequence). CDR3 residues: CASRIPGQGAFNEQFF. The CDR3 region has the DNA TGTGCCAGCAGGATCCCAGGACAGGGGGCGTTTAATGAGCAGTTCTTC.

The chain has TRBV20-1 and TRBJ2-7; 9 nucleotides align to TRBD2. Looked up from germline, CDR1 is DFQATT and CDR2 is SNEGSKA (reference sequence). The CDR3 loop spans 18 amino acids. Trimming took 3 bases from V and 0 from J; bases not matched to a gene: 15. The CDR3 nucleotides are TGCAGTGCTAGTGCTGCGTTTAGCGGGAGAACCCCCTCCTACGAGCAGTACTTC. This translates into CSASAAFSGRTPSYEQYF.

The CDR3 nucleotides are TGTGCCAGCAGCTTACAGGGGAGGGCTAATTCACCCCTCCACTTT. Translating it yields CASSLQGRANSPLHF. This sequence joins TRBV7-2 and TRBJ1-6; D is possibly TRBD1 (6 bases). The CDR3 has 15 amino acids. Trimming shortened V by 2 bases and J by 6 bases, and 11 bases separated the two germline ends. Germline CDR1 reads SGHTA; CDR2 reads FQGNSA.

The rearrangement joins TRBV6-2 or TRBV6-3 to TRBJ2-1; TRBD1 matches 7 bases. There are 14 residues in the CDR3. Germline values: CDR1 MNHEY, CDR2 SVGEGT. V trimming: 5 bases; J trimming: 10 bases; junction bases outside the gene matches: 11. The CDR3 DNA reads as TGTGCCAGCAGTCACCGGGACAGCTACTTCGAGCAGTTCTTC. It specifies CASSHRDSYFEQFF.

V and J are TRBV3-1 (or the pseudogene TRBV3-2) and TRBJ2-5, with D tentatively TRBD2 (6 bases). CDR1 LGHDT and CDR2 YNNKEL come from the germline V gene (reference sequence). The CDR3 sequence is 15 residues long. The V gene lost 3 bases and the J gene lost 2 bases, with 13 bases spanning the gap. CDR3 protein: CASSQAGRVQETQYF. Written as DNA, the CDR3 is TGTGCCAGCAGCCAGGCGGGAAGGGTTCAAGAGACCCAGTACTTC.

Regarding this clone: The junction departs from germline at one end; a sequencing error may be responsible. The V gene is TRBV5-4, the J gene TRBJ2-7, with 10 bases fitting TRBD1. The CDR3 spans 14 residues. Germline V lookup: CDR1 SGHNT, CDR2 YYREEE (reference sequence). The CDR3 loop is CASSTDRGSFEQYF. CDR3 coding DNA: TGTGCCAGCAGCACGGACAGGGGGTCCTTCGAGCAGTACTTC.